These 6 T cell receptor beta chains originate from one sample sequenced in a study of T cell responses to AZD1222 COVID-19 vaccine (dated by TCRdb to the early 2020s). Libraries were constructed by the immunoSEQ multiplex PCR assay. The clones in this table, taken by TCRdb from immuneACCESS, are in-frame only. Not every clone is retained; where verified, under half of the shortfall comes from an unresolved V gene, and the cause of the rest is unknown. Here the sample has roughly 67,000 clones; roughly nine tenths occur a single time. Around 30% of the sample belongs to the ten largest clones. The sample's time point, from its label and the paper: about 28 days (+/-7) after the second vaccine dose. The sample in question was peripheral blood, obtained 28 days after the second AZD1222 dose. The origin of the receptors is an adult who received the AZD1222 COVID-19 vaccine.

This sequence joins TRBV7-6 and TRBJ2-6, with D tentatively TRBD2 (5 bases). V lost 2 bases and J 0 bases, leaving 17 bases between the germline ends. Germline V lookup: CDR1 SGHVS, CDR2 FNYEAQ. The CDR3 has 19 residues. The CDR3 coding sequence is TGTGCCAGCAGCTTACCCCGCGGGTTGGGATTCTCTGGGGCCAACGTCCTGACTTTC. Its protein is CASSLPRGLGFSGANVLTF. Based on the CDR3 plus reference TRBV7-6 and TRBJ2-6, the full variable domain is GAGVSQSPRYKVTKRGQDVALRCDPISGHVSLYWYRQALGQGPEFLTYFNYEAQQDKSGLPNDRFSAERPEGSISTLTIQRTEQRDSAMYRCASSLPRGLGFSGANVLTFGAGSRLTVL.

CDR3 sequence reads: CASSLAGSGNTIYF. The CDR3 DNA follows: TGTGCCAGCAGCTTGGCGGGGAGCGGAAACACCATATATTTT. The gene calls are TRBV5-4 and TRBJ1-3; D gene uncertain. V was cut by 0 bases and J by 4 bases, with 8 bases left in between. The V gene's germline CDR1 is SGHNT and CDR2 YYREEE (reference sequence). The CDR3 is 14 residues long.

This chain uses TRBV24-1 with TRBJ2-3; D gene ambiguous. This CDR3 spans 14 amino acids. The V gene lost 3 bases and the J gene lost 3 bases, with 9 bases spanning the gap. Germline V gives CDR1 KGHDR, CDR2 SFDVKD. CDR3 in amino acids: CATSDTRVTDTQYF. CDR3 bases: TGTGCCACCAGTGATACAAGGGTTACAGATACGCAGTATTTT.

V gene TRBV7-9 combines with J gene TRBJ2-1, with D hard to call. The CDR3 spans 12 residues. Germline values: CDR1 SEHNR, CDR2 FQNEAQ (reference sequence). V was shortened by 5 bases and J by 6 bases, with 8 bases between the two germline ends. The CDR3 spells CASSGIGNEQFF. The DNA of the CDR3 is TGTGCCAGCAGCGGGATCGGCAATGAGCAGTTCTTC.

CDR3 coding DNA: TGTGCCAGCAGGGGATCGGGGACAGGGTTTATCTACCACACCTTC. Encoded protein: CASRGSGTGFIYHTF. The chain employs TRBV28 and TRBJ1-2; TRBD1 agrees at 9 bases. Looked up from germline, CDR1 is MDHEN and CDR2 is SYDVKM. Germline trimming cut 6 bases from V and 12 bases from J; bases unmatched to any gene: 17. The CDR3 covers 15 residues.

V usage is TRBV19 and J usage is TRBJ1-1; no clear D. The CDR3 totals 12 residues. Per the germline V gene, CDR1 is LNHDA and CDR2 is SQIVND (reference sequence). The V end was cut by 3 bases, the J end by 3 bases, with 5 bases between. This CDR3 is CASSIVDTEAFF. The CDR3 nucleotides are TGTGCCAGTAGTATCGTGGACACTGAAGCTTTCTTT.